This TCR beta chain was observed in a study of cytotoxic CD8 clonotypes in ibrutinib-treated CLL. Turning to the study itself: Partial responses totalled about 24 and complete responses 2; after median approximately 74 months, roughly 14 remained remitted and about 12 progressed. The study's findings and limits: Sample timing was unmatched between remission and later-progressing patients; lymph nodes unstudied.

Generated by immunoSEQ multiplex PCR, the TCRdb table keeps only in-frame clones and is missing some. The sample includes tens of thousands of clones, under 75% of them seen just once. As concerns this clone: Its antigen remains unknown.

The V and J ends lost 0 bases and 4 bases, in that order; junction bases with no gene match: 15. The V gene's germline CDR1 is SGHNT and CDR2 YENEEA. CDR3 length equals 20 residues. The source material was PBMCs, sampled after 12 months of ibrutinib treatment. The chain uses TRBV11-3 and TRBJ2-7; TRBD2 aligns across 13 bases. This sequence was found in a human donor with chronic lymphocytic leukemia. The CDR3 reads CASSLDLTSGGLLEGYEQYF. Written as DNA, the CDR3 is TGTGCCAGCAGCTTAGATCTGACTAGCGGGGGGCTGTTAGAGGGGTACGAGCAGTACTTC.